This T cell receptor beta chain was found in a study of shared clonotypes between healthy human individuals. Study outcomes and limitations: Against clonotypes common to all four donors, non-shared ones had lower generation probabilities.

This CDR3 is built from 14 residues. Germline V gene sequence: CDR1 SGHDN, CDR2 FVKESK. Unmatched junction bases numbered 6, after V lost 6 bases and J lost 6 bases. Original handling: In the immunoSEQ data, sequences were junction-only and lacked quality scores, so filtering differed. Produced via immunoSEQ multiplex PCR; TCRdb's table is partial and in-frame only. V and J calls and clone size are as listed in that table; D and trimming were resolved from the DNA. The data show about 980,000 clones, around three quarters seen once. Points on this clone: Antigen specificity is unknown.

V and J are TRBV14 and TRBJ2-1, with 9 nucleotides matching TRBD1. Sequenced sample: memory CD4+ T cells sorted from blood. Indicated subset: CD45RA-negative fraction. The receptor's source is a man younger than 35 in good health. CDR3 sequence reads: CASRGQGKGNEQFF. The CDR3 DNA is TGTGCCAGCAGGGGACAGGGAAAGGGCAATGAGCAGTTCTTC.